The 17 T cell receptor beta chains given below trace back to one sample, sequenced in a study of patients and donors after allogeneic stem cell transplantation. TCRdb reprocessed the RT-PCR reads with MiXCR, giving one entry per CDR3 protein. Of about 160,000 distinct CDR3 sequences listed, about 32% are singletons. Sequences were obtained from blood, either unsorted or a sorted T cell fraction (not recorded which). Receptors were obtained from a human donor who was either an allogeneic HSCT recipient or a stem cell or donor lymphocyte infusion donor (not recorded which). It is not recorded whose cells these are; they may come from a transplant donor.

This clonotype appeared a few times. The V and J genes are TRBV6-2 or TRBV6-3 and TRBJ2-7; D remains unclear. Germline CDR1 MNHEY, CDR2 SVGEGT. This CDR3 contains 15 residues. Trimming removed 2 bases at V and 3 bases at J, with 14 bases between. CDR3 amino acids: CASSYPGRFLYEQYF. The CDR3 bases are TGTGCCAGCAGTTACCCCGGACGTTTTCTCTACGAGCAGTACTTC.

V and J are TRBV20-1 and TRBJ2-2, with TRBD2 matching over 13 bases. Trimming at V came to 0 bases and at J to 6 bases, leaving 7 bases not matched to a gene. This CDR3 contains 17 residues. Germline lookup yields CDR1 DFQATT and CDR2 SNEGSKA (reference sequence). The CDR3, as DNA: TGCAGTGCTAGAGATGGACTAGCGGGAGCAGGGGCCGGGGAGCTGTTTTTT. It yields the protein CSARDGLAGAGAGELFF.

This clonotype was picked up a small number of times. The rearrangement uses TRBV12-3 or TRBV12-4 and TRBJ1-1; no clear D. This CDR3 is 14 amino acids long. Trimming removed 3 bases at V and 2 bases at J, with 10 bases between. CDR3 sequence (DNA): TGTGCCAGCAGTTTGTCCCCCAGCAACACTGAAGCTTTCTTT. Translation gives CASSLSPSNTEAFF.

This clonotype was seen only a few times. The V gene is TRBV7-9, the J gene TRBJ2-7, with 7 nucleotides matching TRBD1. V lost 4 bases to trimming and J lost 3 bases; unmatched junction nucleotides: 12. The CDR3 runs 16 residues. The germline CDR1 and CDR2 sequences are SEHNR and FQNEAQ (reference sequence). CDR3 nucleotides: TGTGCCAGCAGCTCGACAGGGTCGCGAGGGTTCTACGAGCAGTACTTC. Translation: CASSSTGSRGFYEQYF.

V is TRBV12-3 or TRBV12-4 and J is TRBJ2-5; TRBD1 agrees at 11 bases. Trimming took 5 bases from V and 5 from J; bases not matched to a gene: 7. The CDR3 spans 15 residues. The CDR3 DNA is TGTGCCAGCAGTCCGGACAGGGGGCGAAAGGAGACCCAGTACTTC. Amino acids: CASSPDRGRKETQYF.

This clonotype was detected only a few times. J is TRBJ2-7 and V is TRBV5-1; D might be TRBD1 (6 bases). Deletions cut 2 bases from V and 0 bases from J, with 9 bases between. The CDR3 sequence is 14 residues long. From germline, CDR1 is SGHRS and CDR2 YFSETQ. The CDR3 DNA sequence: TGCGCCAGCAGCTTCCAGGGGAGCTCCTACGAGCAGTACTTC. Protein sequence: CASSFQGSSYEQYF. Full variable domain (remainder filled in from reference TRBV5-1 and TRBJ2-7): KAGVTQTPRYLIKTRGQQVTLSCSPISGHRSVSWYQQTPGQGLQFLFEYFSETQRNKGNFPGRFSGRQFSNSRSEMNVSTLELGDSALYLCASSFQGSSYEQYFGPGTRLTVT.

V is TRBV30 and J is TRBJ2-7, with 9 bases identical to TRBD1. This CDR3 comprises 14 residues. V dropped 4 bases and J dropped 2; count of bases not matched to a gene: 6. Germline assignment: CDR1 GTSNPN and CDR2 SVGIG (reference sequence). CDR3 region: CAWNPGQGPYEQYF. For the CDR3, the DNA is TGTGCCTGGAATCCGGGACAGGGACCCTACGAGCAGTACTTC.

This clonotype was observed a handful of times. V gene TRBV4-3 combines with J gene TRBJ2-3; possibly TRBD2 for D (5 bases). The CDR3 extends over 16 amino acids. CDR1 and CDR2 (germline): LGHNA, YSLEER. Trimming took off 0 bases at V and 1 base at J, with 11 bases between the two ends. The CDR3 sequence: CASSQDDYLGTDTQYF. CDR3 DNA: TGCGCCAGCAGCCAAGATGACTACCTCGGCACAGATACGCAGTATTTT.

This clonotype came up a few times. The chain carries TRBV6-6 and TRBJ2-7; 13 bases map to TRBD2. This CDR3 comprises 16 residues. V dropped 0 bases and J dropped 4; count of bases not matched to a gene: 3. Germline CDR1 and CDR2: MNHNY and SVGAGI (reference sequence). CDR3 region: CASSYSKLAGGYEQYF. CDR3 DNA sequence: TGTGCCAGCAGTTACTCGAAACTAGCGGGAGGGTACGAGCAGTACTTC.

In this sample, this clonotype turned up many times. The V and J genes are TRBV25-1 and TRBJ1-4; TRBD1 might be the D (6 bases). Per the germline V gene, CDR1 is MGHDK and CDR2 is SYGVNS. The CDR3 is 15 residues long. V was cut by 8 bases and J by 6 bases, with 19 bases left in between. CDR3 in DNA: TGTGCCAGCGGCCCAATGGGGGGCCGAGATGAAAAACTGTTTTTT. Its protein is CASGPMGGRDEKLFF.

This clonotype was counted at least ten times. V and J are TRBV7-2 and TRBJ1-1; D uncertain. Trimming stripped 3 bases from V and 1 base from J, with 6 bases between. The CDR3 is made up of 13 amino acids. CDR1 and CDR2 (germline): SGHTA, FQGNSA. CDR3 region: CASSLAGNTEAFF. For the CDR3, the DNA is TGTGCCAGCAGCTTGGCAGGGAACACTGAAGCTTTCTTT.

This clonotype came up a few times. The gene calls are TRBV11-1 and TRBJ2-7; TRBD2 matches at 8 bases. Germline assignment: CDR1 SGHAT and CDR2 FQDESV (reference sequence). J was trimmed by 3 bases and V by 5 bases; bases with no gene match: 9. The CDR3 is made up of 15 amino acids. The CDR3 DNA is TGTGCCAGCAGCCCAACTAGCGGAACCATCTACGAGCAGTACTTC. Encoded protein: CASSPTSGTIYEQYF.

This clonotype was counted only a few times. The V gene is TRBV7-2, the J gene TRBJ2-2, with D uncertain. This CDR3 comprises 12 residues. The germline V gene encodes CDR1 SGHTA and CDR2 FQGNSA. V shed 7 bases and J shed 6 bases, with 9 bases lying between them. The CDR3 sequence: CASKTLSGELFF. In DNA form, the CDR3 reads TGTGCCAGCAAGACATTGTCCGGGGAGCTGTTTTTT.

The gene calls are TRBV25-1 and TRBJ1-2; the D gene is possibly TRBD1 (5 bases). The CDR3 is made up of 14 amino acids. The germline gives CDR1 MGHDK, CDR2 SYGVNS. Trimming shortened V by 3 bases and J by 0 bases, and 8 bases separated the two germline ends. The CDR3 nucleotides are TGTGCCAGCAGTGAGCCAGGGCCTAACTATGGCTACACCTTC. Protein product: CASSEPGPNYGYTF.

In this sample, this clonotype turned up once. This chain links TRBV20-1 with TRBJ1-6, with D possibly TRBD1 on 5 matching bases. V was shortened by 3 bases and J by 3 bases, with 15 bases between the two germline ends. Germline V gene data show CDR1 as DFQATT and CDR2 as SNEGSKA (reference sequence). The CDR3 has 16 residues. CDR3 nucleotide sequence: TGCAGTGCTAGGACCCCTCCGGGACGCTATAATTCACCCCTCCACTTT. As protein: CSARTPPGRYNSPLHF.

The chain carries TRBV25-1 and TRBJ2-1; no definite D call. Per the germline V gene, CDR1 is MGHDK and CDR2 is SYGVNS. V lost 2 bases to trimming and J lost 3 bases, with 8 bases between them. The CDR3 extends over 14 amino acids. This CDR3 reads CASSEPTLYNEQFF. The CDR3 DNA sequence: TGTGCCAGCAGTGAACCCACTCTCTACAATGAGCAGTTCTTC.

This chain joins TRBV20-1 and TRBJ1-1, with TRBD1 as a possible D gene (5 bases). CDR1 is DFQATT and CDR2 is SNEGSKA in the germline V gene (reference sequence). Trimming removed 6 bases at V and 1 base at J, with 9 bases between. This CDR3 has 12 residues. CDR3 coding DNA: TGCAGTGCGGGACGCAGGAACACTGAAGCTTTCTTT. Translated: CSAGRRNTEAFF.